These 30 T cell receptor beta chains came from one sample sequenced in a study of T cell changes during pregnancy in multiple sclerosis. TCRdb keeps only in-frame clones here, not all; method: immunoSEQ multiplex PCR. Among 75,000 to 95,000 clones, around 93% were seen once, and the ten largest hold about 1.8%. The material was peripheral blood, obtained in the first trimester of pregnancy. These receptors all come from a female donor in good health, enrolled as a control in a pregnancy study.

The V and J genes are TRBV6-6 and TRBJ1-2; TRBD1 is a possible D gene (5 bases). This CDR3 is 13 amino acids long. Trimming left V 2 bases short and J 3 bases short, with 7 bases between. In germline, CDR1 is MNHNY, CDR2 SVGAGI (reference sequence). CDR3 DNA sequence: TGTGCCAGCAGTTACGACAGAGACTATGGCTACACCTTC. This gives the protein CASSYDRDYGYTF.

The chain couples TRBV18 to TRBJ1-1, with a possible D match to TRBD1 (6 bases). V lost 6 bases and J lost 8, with 19 bases in between. Germline V gene data show CDR1 as KGHSH and CDR2 as LQKENI. The CDR3 length is 14 residues. The CDR3 is CASSLRDTISEAFF. In DNA form, the CDR3 reads TGTGCCAGCTCCCTACGGGACACCATTTCGGAAGCTTTCTTT. The variable domain in full, completed from reference TRBV18 and TRBJ1-1, reads NAGVMQNPRHLVRRRGQEARLRCSPMKGHSHVYWYRQLPEEGLKFMVYLQKENIIDESGMPKERFSAEFPKEGPSILRIQQVVRGDSAAYFCASSLRDTISEAFFGQGTRLTVV.

The rearrangement joins TRBV9 to TRBJ1-6; tentatively, D is TRBD1 (6 bases). The CDR3 is made up of 18 amino acids. V was pared by 1 base and J by 0 bases, with 14 bases between. The germline V gene encodes CDR1 SGDLS and CDR2 YYNGEE. The CDR3: CASSVRDIRNSYNSPLHF. CDR3 DNA: TGTGCCAGCAGCGTACGGGACATAAGAAACTCCTATAATTCACCCCTCCACTTT.

The chain has TRBV27 and TRBJ1-2, with D tentatively TRBD1 (6 bases). Germline CDR1 is MNHEY and CDR2 is SMNVEV (reference sequence). Trimming took 5 bases from V and 5 from J, leaving 9 bases between them. This CDR3 is built from 12 residues. In DNA form, the CDR3 reads TGTGCCAGCAGTGCGGACAGTTATGGCTACACCTTC. Translating it yields CASSADSYGYTF.

CDR3 nucleotide sequence: TGCGCCAGCAGCATACGGGACAGGGAGAACACTGAAGCTTTCTTT. As protein: CASSIRDRENTEAFF. The chain couples TRBV4-1 to TRBJ1-1, with 9 bases aligning to TRBD1. V was clipped by 5 bases and J by 1 base; unmatched bases: 5. The CDR3 length is 15 residues. The germline CDR1 and CDR2 sequences are MGHRA and YSYEKL.

This chain joins TRBV5-1 and TRBJ1-2; TRBD1 matches 9 bases. Germline V gene sequence: CDR1 SGHRS, CDR2 YFSETQ. Losses at the gene ends were 3 bases for V and 8 bases for J; bases not matched to a gene: 14. CDR3 length equals 16 residues. CDR3 sequence: CASSSPKTGGAGGYTF. The CDR3 DNA follows: TGCGCCAGCAGCTCCCCAAAAACAGGGGGCGCGGGGGGCTACACCTTC.

The V gene is TRBV13, the J gene TRBJ2-4; 10 bases line up with TRBD1. The V and J ends lost 4 bases and 2 bases, in that order; junction bases with no gene match: 8. CDR1 PRHDT and CDR2 FYEKMQ come from the germline V gene (reference sequence). There are 17 residues in the CDR3. Here the CDR3 DNA reads TGTGCCAGCAGCTCCTTCCGGACAGGGGGGACCAAAAACATTCAGTACTTC. Protein sequence: CASSSFRTGGTKNIQYF.

The chain has TRBV29-1 and TRBJ1-6; no reliable D call. CDR1 and CDR2 (germline): SQVTM, ANQGSEA. This CDR3 comprises 13 residues. V lost 6 bases, J lost 0 bases, and 6 bases lay in between. CDR3 sequence reads: CSVASSYNSPLHF. The CDR3 coding sequence is TGCAGCGTGGCAAGCTCCTATAATTCACCCCTCCACTTT.

V is TRBV6-5 and J is TRBJ1-2; possibly TRBD1 for D (5 bases). Germline V lookup: CDR1 MNHEY, CDR2 SVGAGI. The CDR3 contains 14 residues. V was trimmed by 2 bases and J by 4 bases, leaving 11 bases between them. The CDR3 sequence is CASSYGGKTYGYTF. As DNA, the CDR3 is TGTGCCAGCAGTTACGGGGGGAAGACCTATGGCTACACCTTC.

The CDR3 here is CASSEVRGPYEQYF. The CDR3 DNA reads TGTGCCAGCAGTGAAGTCAGGGGACCCTACGAGCAGTACTTC. This chain connects TRBV6-1 to TRBJ2-7; weak D call: TRBD1 (6 bases). V lost 1 base to trimming and J lost 2 bases, with 9 bases between them. Germline lookup yields CDR1 MNHNS and CDR2 SASEGT. The CDR3 runs 14 residues.

This chain connects TRBV18 to TRBJ1-1, with a weak D call TRBD1 (5 bases). Germline lookup yields CDR1 KGHSH and CDR2 LQKENI. V dropped 1 base and J dropped 0 bases, with 6 bases sitting between them. The CDR3 is 14 residues long. CDR3 in DNA: TGTGCCAGCTCACCACGCAGGGTGAACACTGAAGCTTTCTTT. Translation: CASSPRRVNTEAFF.

J is TRBJ2-1 and V is TRBV7-2; 9 positions agree with TRBD2. Germline trimming cut 5 bases from V and 7 bases from J; bases unmatched to any gene: 9. This CDR3 is 15 amino acids long. In germline, CDR1 is SGHTA, CDR2 FQGNSA. CDR3 residues: CASSPQAGGVNEQFF. CDR3 in DNA: TGTGCCAGCAGCCCCCAAGCGGGGGGAGTAAATGAGCAGTTCTTC.

V and J are TRBV6-5 and TRBJ1-1; 9 bases align to TRBD1. Trimming at V came to 6 bases and at J to 1 base, leaving 0 bases not matched to a gene. Germline CDR1 and CDR2: MNHEY and SVGAGI. CDR3 length: 13 residues. The DNA of the CDR3 is TGTGCCAGCAGACAGGGGGCGAACACTGAAGCTTTCTTT. This sequence encodes CASRQGANTEAFF.

This clone came up once. The chain combines TRBV6-5 with TRBJ1-3; TRBD1 matches at 7 bases. Per the germline V gene, CDR1 is MNHEY and CDR2 is SVGAGI. The CDR3 length is 14 residues. V shed 2 bases, J shed 8 bases, and the junction held 6 bases outside the gene matches. CDR3 in amino acids: CASSYGGGEYTIYF. CDR3 DNA sequence: TGTGCCAGCAGTTACGGAGGGGGCGAATACACCATATATTTT.

The J gene is TRBJ1-6, the V gene TRBV7-6; D possibly corresponds to TRBD1 (6 bases). Germline CDR1 SGHVS, CDR2 FNYEAQ. The CDR3 is made up of 14 amino acids. Trimming shortened V by 5 bases and J by 8 bases, and 13 bases separated the two germline ends. Here the CDR3 reads CASSATGEDSPLHF. In nucleotides, the CDR3 is TGTGCCAGCAGCGCGACAGGAGAGGATTCACCCCTCCACTTT.

The J gene is TRBJ2-1, the V gene TRBV5-4, with 7 bases that match TRBD2. The CDR3 sequence is 16 residues long. Germline CDR1 SGHNT, CDR2 YYREEE (reference sequence). The V segment lost 5 bases and the J segment 0 bases; nucleotides outside the gene matches: 8. The CDR3 coding sequence is TGTGCCAGCAGAGGGGAGGGCGGCCACTCCTACAATGAGCAGTTCTTC. Translated: CASRGEGGHSYNEQFF.

The V gene is TRBV7-2, the J gene TRBJ2-2; 9 bases agree with TRBD1. Trimming took 1 base from V and 8 from J; bases not matched to a gene: 8. In germline, CDR1 is SGHTA, CDR2 FQGNSA. The CDR3 runs to 16 residues. The CDR3, as DNA: TGTGCCAGCAGCTTAGGTCTGGGACAGGGCGGGGGGGAGCTGTTTTTT. Translating it yields CASSLGLGQGGGELFF.

The chain uses TRBV19 and TRBJ2-3; unclear D gene. Germline-derived CDR1 and CDR2 are LNHDA and SQIVND (reference sequence). The CDR3 sequence is 14 residues long. V lost 11 bases to trimming and J lost 2 bases, with 17 bases between them. CDR3 coding DNA: TGTGCCTCTAGTATAAGCAAAACCACAGATACGCAGTATTTT. Translating it yields CASSISKTTDTQYF.

The chain recombines TRBV7-9 with TRBJ1-4, with D maybe TRBD1 (5 bases). Germline assignment: CDR1 SEHNR and CDR2 FQNEAQ (reference sequence). The CDR3 is 12 residues long. V was trimmed by 1 base and J by 12 bases, leaving 9 bases between them. CDR3 region: CASSLDPGELFF. CDR3 coding DNA: TGTGCCAGCAGCTTAGATCCGGGGGAACTGTTTTTT. The full variable domain, with the rest looked up from reference TRBV7-9 and TRBJ1-4, is DTGVSQNPRHKITKRGQNVTFRCDPISEHNRLYWYRQTLGQGPEFLTYFQNEAQLEKSRLLSDRFSAERPKGSFSTLEIQRTEQGDSAMYLCASSLDPGELFFGSGTQLSVL.

The chain recombines TRBV23-1 with TRBJ1-6, with D possibly matching TRBD1 (6 bases). TRBV23-1 is an ORF, and what it does is uncertain. Trimming took off 3 bases at V and 6 bases at J, with 12 bases between the two ends. The CDR3 consists of 15 residues. CDR3 sequence reads: CASSHSGQRNSPLHF. The CDR3 DNA sequence: TGCGCCAGCAGTCACTCCGGACAGCGTAATTCACCCCTCCACTTT.

The V call is TRBV7-6, the J call TRBJ1-2, with D possibly matching TRBD1 (5 bases). Germline lookup yields CDR1 SGHVS and CDR2 FNYEAQ. This CDR3 contains 15 residues. The ends were cut back, 4 bases at V and 10 bases at J, with 22 bases in the middle. In DNA, the CDR3 is TGTGCCAGCAGCTGGGCCGGGGGAGGTTCTGGATTCTACACCTTC. This translates into CASSWAGGGSGFYTF.

This clone was counted a single time. V is TRBV10-1 and J is TRBJ2-3; 7 nucleotides match TRBD2. Germline CDR1 WNHNN, CDR2 SYGVQD (reference sequence). The CDR3 has 15 residues. Trimming at V came to 2 bases and at J to 1 base, leaving 3 bases not matched to a gene. DNA of the CDR3: TGCGCCAGCAGTGAGGCTAGCGGATGCACAGATACGCAGTATTTT. It codes for CASSEASGCTDTQYF.

The chain employs TRBV28 and TRBJ1-2; D might be TRBD1 (5 bases). Germline CDR1 is MDHEN and CDR2 is SYDVKM. This CDR3 has 14 amino acids. Trimming shortened V by 2 bases and J by 4 bases, and 11 bases separated the two germline ends. CDR3 nucleotides: TGTGCCAGCAGTTTACCAGGGTTGCGCTATGGCTACACCTTC. Its translation: CASSLPGLRYGYTF.

The rearrangement links TRBV2 to TRBJ1-2; TRBD1 aligns across 7 bases. Trimming cost V 6 bases and J 7 bases; bases outside gene matches: 5. Per the germline V gene, CDR1 is SNHLY and CDR2 is FYNNEI. The CDR3 runs to 12 residues. The CDR3 DNA follows: TGTGCCAGCAGAAGACAGGGTCGTGGCTACACCTTC. As protein: CASRRQGRGYTF.

The rearrangement uses TRBV28 and TRBJ1-4; D possibly corresponds to TRBD1 (5 bases). The V gene's germline CDR1 is MDHEN and CDR2 SYDVKM. This CDR3 comprises 16 residues. V was cut by 5 bases and J by 3 bases, with 16 bases left in between. CDR3 sequence reads: CASSPYPGGSNEKLFF. Written as DNA, the CDR3 is TGTGCCAGCAGTCCCTATCCTGGGGGGTCTAATGAAAAACTGTTTTTT.

The chain is built from TRBV5-6 and TRBJ2-2; D perhaps matches TRBD1 (6 bases). V gave up 4 bases and J gave up 3 bases, with 19 bases separating them. Germline assignment: CDR1 SGHDT and CDR2 YYEEEE. The CDR3 runs to 17 residues. CDR3 amino acids: CASSLGDTGWDTGELFF. Here the CDR3 DNA reads TGTGCCAGCAGCCTGGGGGACACAGGGTGGGACACCGGGGAGCTGTTTTTT. The whole variable domain, remainder taken from reference TRBV5-6 and TRBJ2-2, is DAGVTQSPTHLIKTRGQQVTLRCSPKSGHDTVSWYQQALGQGPQFIFQYYEEEERQRGNFPDRFSGHQFPNYSSELNVNALLLGDSALYLCASSLGDTGWDTGELFFGEGSRLTVL.

In regard to this clone: Mismatch with germline at one junction end may stem from a read error. This chain uses TRBV7-7 with TRBJ2-2; 8 nucleotides agree with TRBD2. The CDR3 is made up of 13 amino acids. Germline CDR1 is SSHAT and CDR2 is FNYEAQ (reference sequence). CDR3 bases: TGTGCTAGCAGCTCCGGGGGGGCCGGGGAGCTGTTTTTT. Translated, it gives CASSSGGAGELFF.

This rearrangement joins TRBV5-3 to TRBJ2-4, with a weak D call TRBD2 (5 bases). TRBV5-3 counts as an open reading frame of uncertain function. The CDR3 length is 14 residues. The germline V and J ends were trimmed by 0 bases and 9 bases, with 13 bases remaining between them. CDR3 nucleotides: TGTGCCAGAAGCTTGGACAGAGCCGAGGGCATTCAGTACTTC. The encoded protein is CARSLDRAEGIQYF.

The rearrangement links TRBV7-9 to TRBJ2-7; 9 bases match TRBD1. CDR1 and CDR2 (germline): SEHNR, FQNEAQ (reference sequence). CDR3 length: 16 residues. V was pared by 2 bases and J by 3 bases, with 8 bases of the junction left unmatched. The CDR3 nucleotides are TGTGCCAGCAGCTTAAGGCGCGGACAGGGGAACTACGAGCAGTACTTC. It translates to CASSLRRGQGNYEQYF.

The V and J genes are TRBV11-2 and TRBJ1-1, with D perhaps TRBD1 (5 bases). Germline CDR1 and CDR2: SGHAT and FQNNGV. V was clipped by 6 bases and J by 10 bases, with 15 bases between them. There are 12 residues in the CDR3. The CDR3, as DNA: TGTGCCAGCAGAGGTAGCGGGGCAAGAGCTTTCTTT. Amino acids: CASRGSGARAFF.